A selection of T cell receptor beta chains follows, all from one sample in a study of blood T cells in healthy people across ages. TCRdb ran MiXCR on the 5' RACE reads and lists one entry per CDR3 protein. This sample yields about a million distinct CDR3 sequences, of which 48% are seen a single time; around 15% belongs to the top ten. Material for sequencing was blood. Source of these receptors: a man aged 25-45 years in good health. The CDR3 runs from the conserved cysteine through the conserved F or W. The order of the fields is J gene, D gene, V gene, clone size, CDR3 protein, CDR3 DNA. The D gene is left open where the match is weak. Clone size is not always given. Where it is, it says once, few, many or a class for expanded clones.

TRBJ2-5	TRBD2	TRBV11-2	once	CASSLYLAGVDQETQYF	TGTGCCAGCAGCTTATATTTAGCGGGGGTAGACCAAGAGACCCAGTACTTC
TRBJ2-7	.	TRBV27	few	CASGSEVYEQYF	TGTGCCAGCGGTTCGGAGGTCTACGAGCAGTACTTC
TRBJ2-1	.	TRBV27	.	CASSPNSYEQFF	TGTGCCAGCAGTCCAAACTCCTACGAGCAGTTCTTC
TRBJ1-2	TRBD1	TRBV12-5	.	CASGSTRTGGNYGYTF	TGTGCTAGTGGTTCGACCCGGACAGGGGGGAACTATGGCTACACCTTC
TRBJ2-7	TRBD1	TRBV3-1	.	CASSQNRGRSSYEQYF	TGTGCCAGCAGCCAAAACAGGGGACGGAGCTCCTACGAGCAGTACTTC
TRBJ2-1	.	TRBV24-1	.	CATSGIRDNEQFF	TGTGCCACCAGTGGTATCCGGGACAATGAGCAGTTCTTC
TRBJ2-3	.	TRBV5-4	.	CASSPEATTDTQYF	TGTGCCAGCAGCCCCGAGGCCACCACAGATACGCAGTATTTT
TRBJ1-2	.	TRBV12-3/TRBV12-4	once	CASSSTGSQSSYGYTF	TGTGCCAGCAGCTCAACAGGGTCCCAATCTTCCTATGGCTACACCTTC
TRBJ2-7	.	TRBV6-5	.	CASSSFSGGGYEQYF	TGTGCCAGCAGTTCCTTCTCGGGGGGCGGGTACGAGCAGTACTTC
TRBJ2-5	TRBD1	TRBV3-1	few	CASSQTLPGQQETQYF	TGTGCCAGCAGCCAAACCCTACCGGGACAGCAAGAGACCCAGTACTTC
TRBJ2-7	TRBD1	TRBV3-1	.	CASSQERGLRVEQYF	TGTGCCAGCAGCCAAGAGAGGGGGCTTAGGGTCGAGCAGTACTTC
TRBJ2-3	TRBD2	TRBV7-2	.	CASSELAGGKSDTQYF	TGTGCCAGCAGCGAGCTAGCGGGGGGGAAATCAGATACGCAGTATTTT
TRBJ2-7	.	TRBV2	.	CASNAGLGYEQYF	TGTGCCAGCAACGCTGGTCTAGGCTACGAGCAGTACTTC
TRBJ2-7	TRBD2	TRBV5-1	.	CASSLSYQGGHEQYF	TGCGCCAGCAGCTTGTCCTACCAGGGAGGGCACGAGCAGTACTTC
TRBJ2-5	TRBD1	TRBV6-5	.	CASSLYRGAGETQYF	TGTGCCAGCAGTCTTTACAGGGGAGCAGGAGAGACCCAGTACTTC
TRBJ1-2	.	TRBV6-2/TRBV6-3	.	CASSLGGWHTF	TGTGCCAGCAGTCTCGGCGGTTGGCACACCTTC
TRBJ2-5	TRBD1	TRBV6-6	many	CASNTGTGFTETQYF	TGTGCCAGCAATACCGGGACAGGGTTTACAGAGACCCAGTACTTC
TRBJ2-7	.	TRBV4-3	many	CASSQSNSNYEQYF	TGCGCCAGCAGCCAATCGAACAGTAACTACGAGCAGTACTTC
TRBJ1-4	.	TRBV7-2	few	CASSLGAGPFNEKLFF	TGTGCCAGCAGCTTAGGAGCCGGGCCCTTTAATGAAAAACTGTTTTTT
TRBJ2-1	.	TRBV28	.	CASSPLEDNEQFF	TGTGCCAGCAGCCCCCTAGAAGACAATGAGCAGTTCTTC
TRBJ2-7	TRBD1	TRBV6-5	few	CASSYDRETSYEQYF	TGTGCCAGCAGTTATGACAGGGAAACATCATATGAGCAGTACTTC
TRBJ2-7	.	TRBV30	few	CAWGQSSYEQYF	TGTGCCTGGGGGCAGAGCTCCTACGAGCAGTACTTC
TRBJ2-7	.	TRBV30	.	CAWRGRAYEQYF	TGTGCCTGGAGGGGCAGAGCCTACGAGCAGTACTTC
TRBJ2-1	TRBD1	TRBV4-1	many	CASSPVTGTYNEQFF	TGCGCCAGCAGCCCAGTGACAGGGACCTACAATGAGCAGTTCTTC
TRBJ1-6	.	TRBV6-1	.	CASSEHRVDNSPLHF	TGTGCCAGCAGTGAGCACAGGGTCGATAATTCACCCCTCCACTTT
TRBJ2-1	.	TRBV7-8	.	CASSPSPTRSEQFF	TGTGCCAGCAGCCCATCCCCTACTAGGAGCGAGCAGTTCTTC
TRBJ2-7	.	TRBV20-1	few	CSATGKRITYEQYF	TGCAGTGCCACCGGGAAAAGAATTACCTACGAGCAGTACTTC